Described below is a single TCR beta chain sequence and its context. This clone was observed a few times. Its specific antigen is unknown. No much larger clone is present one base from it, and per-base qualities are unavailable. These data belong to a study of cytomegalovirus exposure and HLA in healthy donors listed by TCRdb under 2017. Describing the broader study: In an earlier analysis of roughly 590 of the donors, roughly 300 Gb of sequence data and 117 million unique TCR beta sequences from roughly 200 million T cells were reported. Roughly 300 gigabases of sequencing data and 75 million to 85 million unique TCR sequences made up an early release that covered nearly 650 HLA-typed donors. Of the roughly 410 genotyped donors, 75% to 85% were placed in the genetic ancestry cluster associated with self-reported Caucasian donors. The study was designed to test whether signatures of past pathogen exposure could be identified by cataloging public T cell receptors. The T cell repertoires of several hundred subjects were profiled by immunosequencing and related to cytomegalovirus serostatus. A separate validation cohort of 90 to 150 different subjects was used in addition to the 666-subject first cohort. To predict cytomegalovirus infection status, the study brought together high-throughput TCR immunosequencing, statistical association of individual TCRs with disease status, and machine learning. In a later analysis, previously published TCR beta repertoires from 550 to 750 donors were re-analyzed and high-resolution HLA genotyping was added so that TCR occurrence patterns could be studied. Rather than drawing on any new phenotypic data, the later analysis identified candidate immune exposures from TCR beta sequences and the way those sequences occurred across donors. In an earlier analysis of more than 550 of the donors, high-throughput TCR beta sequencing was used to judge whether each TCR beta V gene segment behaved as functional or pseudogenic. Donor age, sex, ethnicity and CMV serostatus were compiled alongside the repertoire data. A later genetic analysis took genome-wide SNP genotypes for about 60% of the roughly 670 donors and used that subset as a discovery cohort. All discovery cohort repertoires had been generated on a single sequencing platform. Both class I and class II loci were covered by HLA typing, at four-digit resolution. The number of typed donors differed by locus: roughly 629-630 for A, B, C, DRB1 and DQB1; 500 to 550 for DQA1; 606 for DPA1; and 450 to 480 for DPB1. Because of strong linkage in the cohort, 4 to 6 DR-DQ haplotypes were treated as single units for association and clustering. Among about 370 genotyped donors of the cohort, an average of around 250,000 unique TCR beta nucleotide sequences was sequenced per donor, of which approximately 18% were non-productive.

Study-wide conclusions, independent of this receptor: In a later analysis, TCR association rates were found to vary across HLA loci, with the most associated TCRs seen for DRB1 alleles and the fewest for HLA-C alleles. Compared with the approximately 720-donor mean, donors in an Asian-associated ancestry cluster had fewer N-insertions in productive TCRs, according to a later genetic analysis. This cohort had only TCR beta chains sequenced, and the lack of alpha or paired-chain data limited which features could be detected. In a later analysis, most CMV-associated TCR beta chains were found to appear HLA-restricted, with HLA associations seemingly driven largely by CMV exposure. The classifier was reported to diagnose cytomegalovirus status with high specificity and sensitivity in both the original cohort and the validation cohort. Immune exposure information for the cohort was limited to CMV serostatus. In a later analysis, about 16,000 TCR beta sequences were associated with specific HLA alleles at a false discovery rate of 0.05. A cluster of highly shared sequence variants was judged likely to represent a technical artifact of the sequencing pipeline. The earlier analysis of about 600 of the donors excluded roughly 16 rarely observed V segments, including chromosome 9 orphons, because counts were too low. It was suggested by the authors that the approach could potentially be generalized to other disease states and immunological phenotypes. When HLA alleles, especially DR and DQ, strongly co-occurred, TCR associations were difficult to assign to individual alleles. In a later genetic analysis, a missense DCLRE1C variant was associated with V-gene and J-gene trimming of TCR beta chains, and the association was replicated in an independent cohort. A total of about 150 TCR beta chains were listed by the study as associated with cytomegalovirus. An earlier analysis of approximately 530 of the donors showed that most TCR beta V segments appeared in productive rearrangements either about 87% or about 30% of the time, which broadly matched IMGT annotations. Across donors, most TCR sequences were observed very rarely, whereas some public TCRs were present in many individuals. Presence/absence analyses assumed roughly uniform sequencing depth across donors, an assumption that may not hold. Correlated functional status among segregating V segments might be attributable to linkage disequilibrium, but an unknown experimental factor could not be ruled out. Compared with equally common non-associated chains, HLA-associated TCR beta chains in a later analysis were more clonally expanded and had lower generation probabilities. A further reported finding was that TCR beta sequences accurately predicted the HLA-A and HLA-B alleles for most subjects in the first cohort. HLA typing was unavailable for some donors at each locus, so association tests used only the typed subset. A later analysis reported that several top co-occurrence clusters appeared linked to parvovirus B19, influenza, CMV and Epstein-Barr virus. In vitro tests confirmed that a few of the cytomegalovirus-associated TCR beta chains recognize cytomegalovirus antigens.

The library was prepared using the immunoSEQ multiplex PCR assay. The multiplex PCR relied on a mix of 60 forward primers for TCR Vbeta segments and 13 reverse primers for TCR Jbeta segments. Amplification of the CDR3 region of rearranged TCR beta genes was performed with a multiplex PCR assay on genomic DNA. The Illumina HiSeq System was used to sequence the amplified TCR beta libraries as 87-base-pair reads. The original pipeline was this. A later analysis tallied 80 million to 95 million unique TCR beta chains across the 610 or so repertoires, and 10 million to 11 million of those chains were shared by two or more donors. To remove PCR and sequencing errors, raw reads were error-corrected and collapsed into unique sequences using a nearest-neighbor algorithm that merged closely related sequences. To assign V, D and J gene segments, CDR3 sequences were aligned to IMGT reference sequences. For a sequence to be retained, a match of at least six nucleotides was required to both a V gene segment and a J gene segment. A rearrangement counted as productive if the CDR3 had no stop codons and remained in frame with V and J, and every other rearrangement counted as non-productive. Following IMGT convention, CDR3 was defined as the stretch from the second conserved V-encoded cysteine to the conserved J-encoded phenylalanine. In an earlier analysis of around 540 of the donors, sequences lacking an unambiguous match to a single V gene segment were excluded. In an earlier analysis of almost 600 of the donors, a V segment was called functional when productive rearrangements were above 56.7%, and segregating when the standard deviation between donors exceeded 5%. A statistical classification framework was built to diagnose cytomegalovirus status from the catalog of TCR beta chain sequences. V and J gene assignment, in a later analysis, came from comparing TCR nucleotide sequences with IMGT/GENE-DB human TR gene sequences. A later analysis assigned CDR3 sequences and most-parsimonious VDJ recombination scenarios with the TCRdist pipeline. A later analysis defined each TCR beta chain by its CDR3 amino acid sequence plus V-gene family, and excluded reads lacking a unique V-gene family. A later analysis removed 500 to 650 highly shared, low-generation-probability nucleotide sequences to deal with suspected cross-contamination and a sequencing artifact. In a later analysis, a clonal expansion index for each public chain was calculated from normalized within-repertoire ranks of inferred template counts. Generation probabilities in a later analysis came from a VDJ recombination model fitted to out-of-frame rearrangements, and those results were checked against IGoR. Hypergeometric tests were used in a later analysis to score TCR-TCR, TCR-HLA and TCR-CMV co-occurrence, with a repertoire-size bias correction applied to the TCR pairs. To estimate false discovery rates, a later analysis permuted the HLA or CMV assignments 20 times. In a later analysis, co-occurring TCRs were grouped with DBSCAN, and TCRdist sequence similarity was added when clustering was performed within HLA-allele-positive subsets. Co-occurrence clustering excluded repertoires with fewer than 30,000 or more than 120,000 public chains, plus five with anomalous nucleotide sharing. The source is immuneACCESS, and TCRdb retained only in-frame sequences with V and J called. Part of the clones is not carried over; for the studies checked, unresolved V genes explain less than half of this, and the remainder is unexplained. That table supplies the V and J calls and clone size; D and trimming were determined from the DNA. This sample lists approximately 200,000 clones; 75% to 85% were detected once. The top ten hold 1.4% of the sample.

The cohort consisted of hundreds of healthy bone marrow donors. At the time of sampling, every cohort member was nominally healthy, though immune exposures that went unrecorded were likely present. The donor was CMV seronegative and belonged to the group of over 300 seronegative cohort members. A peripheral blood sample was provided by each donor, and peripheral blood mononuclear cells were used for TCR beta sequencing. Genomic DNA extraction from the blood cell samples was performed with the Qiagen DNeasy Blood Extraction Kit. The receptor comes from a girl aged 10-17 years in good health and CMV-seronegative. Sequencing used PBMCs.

The CDR3 region: CASSSVTGSSEAFF. The DNA reads as follows: TGTGCCAGCAGCTCGGTAACAGGGAGCTCTGAAGCTTTCTTT. The chain joins TRBV5-4 to TRBJ1-1, and possibly TRBD1, on 6 matching bases. Sequences SGHNT (CDR1) and YYREEE (CDR2) are obtained from the germline V gene (reference sequence). The CDR3 runs 14 residues from the cysteine to the phenylalanine. The only DNA kept is the CDR3, 42 bases in frame from the first base. A distance of 15 bases separates the germline ends of V and J, which lose 3 bases and 6 bases respectively.